This T cell receptor beta chain is drawn from a study of cytomegalovirus exposure and HLA in healthy donors. Study in general: For the 300 to 450 genotyped donors, 80% to 90% fell within the Caucasian-associated ancestry cluster.

Findings of the study overall: The authors assumed roughly uniform sequencing depth across donors for presence/absence analyses. It emerged from a later analysis that several of the most significant clusters appeared to be linked to common viral pathogens.

As for this clone: Antigen specificity is unknown.

The CDR3 extends over 12 amino acids. V gave up 6 bases and J gave up 4 bases, with 9 bases separating them. The germline V gene has CDR1 MNHEY and CDR2 SVGAGI. With 60 Vbeta and 13 Jbeta primers, the PCR was carried out. Assay: immunoSEQ multiplex PCR; the TCRdb copy retains only in-frame clones and omits some. The sample consists of roughly 200,000 clones, approximately 85% of them appearing once. The V call is TRBV6-5, the J call TRBJ1-2, with a weak D call TRBD1 (6 bases). This sequence originates from a woman aged 45 to 65 in good health and CMV-seronegative. Sequenced: PBMCs. The chain's CDR3 is CASSGQSYGYTF. The CDR3 DNA sequence: TGTGCCAGCAGCGGACAGTCCTATGGCTACACCTTC.